This TCR beta chain was identified during a study of regulatory T cells in long-lasting Graves disease. Building of the TCR beta libraries involved iRepertoire HTBI primers and Arm-PCR of CDR3 regions. TCRdb reanalysed the multiplex PCR reads using MiXCR and keeps one entry per CDR3 protein. The data contain some 370,000 distinct CDR3 sequences, about 11% of them seen just once; the ten biggest clones take up 18%. This clonotype showed up many times. Described time point: newly diagnosed GD, antithyroid drugs for less than 3 months. RNA isolated from PBMCs was used to make the TCR library. V was trimmed by 11 bases and J by 1 base, leaving 20 bases between them. Per the germline V gene, CDR1 is SEHNR and CDR2 is FQNEAQ (reference sequence). The CDR3 length is 15 residues. These sequences were also reported in another study, on T cells in Graves' hyperthyroidism and ophthalmopathy.

The starting material was peripheral blood mononuclear cells (PBMCs), obtained at new diagnosis, from a patient treated with antithyroid drugs. This TCR was sampled from a woman aged 18-30 years with Graves disease. The chain couples TRBV7-9 to TRBJ2-5; D may correspond to TRBD1 or TRBD2 (5 bases each). CDR3 sequence reads: CAFYPKGPSQETQYF. The CDR3 nucleotides are TGTGCCTTCTACCCAAAGGGACCATCCCAAGAGACCCAGTACTTC.